These 29 T cell receptor beta chains were all obtained from the same sample, sequenced in a study of identical twins. Via MiXCR, TCRdb re-called the 5' RACE reads, giving one row per CDR3 protein. The repertoire holds around 340,000 distinct CDR3 sequences, with approximately 13% as singletons. These data are also associated with another study on yellow fever vaccine responses in identical twins.

Sequencing input: CD8+ T cells sorted from blood. These receptors all come from a woman aged 18-29 years in good health.

The table lists this clonotype with many counts. V gene TRBV6-4 combines with J gene TRBJ2-3; D is tentatively TRBD1 or TRBD2 (5 bases each). This CDR3 is 14 amino acids long. Looked up from germline, CDR1 is MRHNA and CDR2 is SNTAGT. V lost 0 bases, J lost 4 bases, and 8 bases lay in between. CDR3 protein: CASSDSRGPDTQYF. The CDR3 nucleotides are TGTGCCAGCAGTGACTCGAGGGGCCCAGATACGCAGTATTTT.

The chain has TRBV7-9 and TRBJ1-2, with D maybe TRBD1 (5 bases). Trimming removed 4 bases from V and 4 bases from J, with 22 bases in between. The germline gives CDR1 SEHNR, CDR2 FQNEAQ (reference sequence). The CDR3 has 17 residues. CDR3 nucleotides: TGTGCCAGCAGCTCCACTGACAGTCTCAAAAGGAGCTATGGCTACACCTTC. Protein: CASSSTDSLKRSYGYTF.

The V gene is TRBV9, the J gene TRBJ2-3; 7 bases align to TRBD2. This CDR3 is built from 15 residues. Per the germline V gene, CDR1 is SGDLS and CDR2 is YYNGEE. Trimming at V came to 0 bases and at J to 1 base, leaving 2 bases not matched to a gene. CDR3 bases: TGTGCCAGCAGCGTAGAGGCGGGGGGCACAGATACGCAGTATTTT. Protein sequence: CASSVEAGGTDTQYF.

The CDR3, as DNA: TGTGCCACCAGCAGAGTCTCCGGGACAGGGTTCTACGAGCAGTACTTC. It encodes CATSRVSGTGFYEQYF. The chain carries TRBV15 and TRBJ2-7; TRBD1 matches at 9 bases. CDR3 length: 16 amino acids. The ends lost 1 base at V and 3 bases at J; junction bases unmatched: 7. CDR1 and CDR2 from the germline V gene are LNHNV and YYDKDF (reference sequence).

The rearrangement uses TRBV5-1 and TRBJ2-1, with TRBD2 matching 8 bases. The CDR3 totals 17 residues. With V trimmed by 1 base and J by 8 bases, 14 bases remained unmatched. Germline-derived CDR1 and CDR2 are SGHRS and YFSETQ. The CDR3 DNA reads as TGCGCCAGCAGCTTGCGGGGGACGGGGGGGACTAAGGATGAGCAGTTCTTC. It translates to CASSLRGTGGTKDEQFF. The full variable domain, with the rest looked up from reference TRBV5-1 and TRBJ2-1, is KAGVTQTPRYLIKTRGQQVTLSCSPISGHRSVSWYQQTPGQGLQFLFEYFSETQRNKGNFPGRFSGRQFSNSRSEMNVSTLELGDSALYLCASSLRGTGGTKDEQFFGPGTRLTVL.

The chain carries TRBV7-8 and TRBJ2-7; no clear D gene. Germline values: CDR1 SGHVS, CDR2 FQNEAQ. CDR3 size: 13 residues. The V end was cut by 8 bases, the J end by 1 base, with 12 bases between. In nucleotides, the CDR3 is TGTGCCAGCCGGAAGGTTGGGTCCTACGAGCAGTACTTC. It translates to CASRKVGSYEQYF.

This clonotype was detected a few times. The genes are TRBV20-1 and TRBJ2-1; 7 nucleotides line up with TRBD2. CDR1 is DFQATT and CDR2 is SNEGSKA in the germline V gene (reference sequence). The V and J ends lost 0 bases and 7 bases, in that order; junction bases with no gene match: 6. The CDR3 extends over 14 amino acids. The DNA for the CDR3 is TGCAGTGCTAGAGATCGGACTAGTTTGAATGAGCAGTTCTTC. Protein sequence: CSARDRTSLNEQFF.

The sample holds many counts of this clonotype. The chain employs TRBV9 and TRBJ1-6, with D hard to call. The germline CDR1 and CDR2 sequences are SGDLS and YYNGEE. Trimming took off 3 bases at V and 8 bases at J, with 12 bases between the two ends. The CDR3 has 14 residues. The CDR3 reads CASSGFGRDSPLHF. Here the CDR3 DNA reads TGTGCCAGCAGCGGGTTTGGGAGGGATTCACCCCTCCACTTT.

This clonotype appeared a few times. The V and J genes are TRBV20-1 and TRBJ2-5; D might be TRBD1 (6 bases). This CDR3 has 16 amino acids. V was shortened by 0 bases and J by 1 base, with 15 bases between the two germline ends. CDR1 and CDR2 (germline): DFQATT, SNEGSKA (reference sequence). The CDR3 DNA reads as TGCAGTGCTAGAGACATAACAGGGCCGCTCCAAGAGACCCAGTACTTC. It translates to CSARDITGPLQETQYF.

This clonotype was counted between two and nine times. The chain recombines TRBV6-5 with TRBJ1-2; D perhaps matches TRBD1 (5 bases). Germline V gives CDR1 MNHEY, CDR2 SVGAGI. Trimming removed 2 bases from V and 3 bases from J, with 16 bases in between. The CDR3 contains 16 residues. The CDR3, as DNA: TGTGCCAGCAGTTACCGACAGAACCCAAGGGACTATGGCTACACCTTC. Its protein is CASSYRQNPRDYGYTF.

This clonotype was detected only a few times. This chain connects TRBV5-1 to TRBJ1-1, with D uncertain. Germline V gives CDR1 SGHRS, CDR2 YFSETQ. The CDR3 consists of 15 residues. V shed 0 bases and J shed 4 bases, with 13 bases lying between them. The CDR3 nucleotides are TGCGCCAGCAGCTTGGCGTTGGGCGCCGGCACTGAAGCTTTCTTT. Its translation is CASSLALGAGTEAFF.

This clonotype showed up just a few times. The chain links TRBV10-3 to TRBJ2-1; TRBD1 agrees at 7 bases. Germline V gene lookup returns CDR1 ENHRY and CDR2 SYGVKD. V lost 10 bases and J lost 2; bases outside the gene matches: 5. CDR3 length equals 13 residues. The CDR3 nucleotides read TGTGCCACAGGACAGGAGACCTACAATGAGCAGTTCTTC. Its protein product is CATGQETYNEQFF.

The V and J genes are TRBV4-2 and TRBJ2-7, with D possibly being TRBD2 (6 bases). Deletions cut 3 bases from V and 0 bases from J, with 15 bases between. From germline, CDR1 is LGHNA and CDR2 YNFKEQ. There are 16 residues in the CDR3. The CDR3 is CASSHRLDYPSYEQYF. The CDR3 DNA sequence: TGTGCCAGCAGCCATAGGTTGGACTACCCCTCCTACGAGCAGTACTTC.

This clonotype was recorded a few times. The gene calls are TRBV9 and TRBJ2-1, with D perhaps TRBD2 (6 bases). Trimming removed 1 base at V and 10 bases at J, with 18 bases between. Per the germline V gene, CDR1 is SGDLS and CDR2 is YYNGEE. This CDR3 comprises 15 residues. CDR3 in amino acids: CASSVSRGPQWEQFF. For the CDR3, the DNA is TGTGCCAGCAGCGTATCGCGGGGACCACAATGGGAGCAGTTCTTC.

The chain recombines TRBV9 with TRBJ1-2; tentatively, D is TRBD1 (6 bases). The CDR3 contains 11 residues. Trimming removed 3 bases at V and 8 bases at J, with 8 bases between. The V gene's germline CDR1 is SGDLS and CDR2 YYNGEE. DNA of the CDR3: TGTGCCAGCAGCGGCAGGGGAGGCTACACCTTC. This gives the protein CASSGRGGYTF.

The chain uses TRBV2 and TRBJ2-2, with 10 bases that match TRBD2. The CDR3 contains 16 residues. Germline values: CDR1 SNHLY, CDR2 FYNNEI. V lost 1 base to trimming and J lost 7 bases; unmatched junction nucleotides: 6. The chain's CDR3 is CASSEENSGRLGELFF. The CDR3 coding sequence is TGTGCCAGCAGTGAAGAGAATAGCGGGAGGCTCGGGGAGCTGTTTTTT. Based on the CDR3 plus reference TRBV2 and TRBJ2-2, the full variable domain is EPEVTQTPSHQVTQMGQEVILRCVPISNHLYFYWYRQILGQKVEFLVSFYNNEISEKSEIFDDQFSVERPDGSNFTLKIRSTKLEDSAMYFCASSEENSGRLGELFFGEGSRLTVL.

The genes are TRBV29-1 and TRBJ2-3; weak D call: TRBD1 (5 bases). Trimming took 3 bases from V and 4 from J, leaving 14 bases between them. Germline V lookup: CDR1 SQVTM, CDR2 ANQGSEA. The CDR3 totals 14 residues. The CDR3 bases are TGCAGCGTTGATGTGGGGCTGGGGTCAGATACGCAGTATTTT. Its translation: CSVDVGLGSDTQYF.

V usage is TRBV28 and J usage is TRBJ1-5; D is possibly TRBD1 (6 bases). Trimming pared 4 bases from V and 1 base from J, leaving 11 bases between. Per germline, CDR1 MDHEN and CDR2 SYDVKM. The CDR3 consists of 15 residues. As DNA, the CDR3 is TGTGCCAGCAGTTGGGACACCCGAAGCAATCAGCCCCAGCATTTT. It is translated as CASSWDTRSNQPQHF.

This clonotype appeared a few times. The chain is built from TRBV11-1 and TRBJ1-3, with 8 nucleotides matching TRBD1. The CDR3 runs to 18 residues. The germline V gene has CDR1 SGHAT and CDR2 FQDESV (reference sequence). V lost 5 bases and J lost 1; bases outside the gene matches: 13. The CDR3 loop reads CASSPSDRELYSGNTIYF. In DNA, the CDR3 is TGTGCCAGCAGCCCGTCGGACAGGGAATTGTATTCTGGAAACACCATATATTTT.

This rearrangement joins TRBV5-1 to TRBJ2-7; TRBD2 matches at 7 bases. Germline loops: CDR1 SGHRS, CDR2 YFSETQ. The V segment lost 6 bases and the J segment 3 bases; nucleotides outside the gene matches: 12. The CDR3 loop spans 15 amino acids. CDR3 DNA: TGCGCCAGCACCATTAGGGAGGGAGAAAACTACGAGCAGTACTTC. Protein: CASTIREGENYEQYF. Full variable domain (outside the CDR3, taken from reference TRBV5-1 and TRBJ2-7): KAGVTQTPRYLIKTRGQQVTLSCSPISGHRSVSWYQQTPGQGLQFLFEYFSETQRNKGNFPGRFSGRQFSNSRSEMNVSTLELGDSALYLCASTIREGENYEQYFGPGTRLTVT.

This clonotype was observed at least ten times. The chain links TRBV7-6 to TRBJ2-3; TRBD2 might be the D (5 bases). From germline, CDR1 is SGHVS and CDR2 FNYEAQ. This CDR3 contains 15 residues. With 6 bases removed from V and 0 bases from J, the gap between germline ends came to 13 bases. The CDR3 loop is CASSSVGPSTDTQYF. The DNA of the CDR3 is TGTGCCAGCAGTAGCGTGGGCCCTAGCACAGATACGCAGTATTTT. The full variable domain, its missing parts supplied by reference TRBV7-6 and TRBJ2-3, is GAGVSQSPRYKVTKRGQDVALRCDPISGHVSLYWYRQALGQGPEFLTYFNYEAQQDKSGLPNDRFSAERPEGSISTLTIQRTEQRDSAMYRCASSSVGPSTDTQYFGPGTRLTVL.

This chain joins TRBV28 and TRBJ2-3, with 11 nucleotides matching TRBD2. CDR1 and CDR2 (germline): MDHEN, SYDVKM. This CDR3 is 16 amino acids long. V was pared by 6 bases and J by 5 bases, with 10 bases of the junction left unmatched. Here the CDR3 reads CASSLYSGRGGDTQYF. The CDR3 DNA follows: TGTGCCAGCAGCCTCTATAGCGGGAGGGGGGGAGATACGCAGTATTTT.

The rearrangement links TRBV5-1 to TRBJ2-1; 7 nucleotides align to TRBD2. This CDR3 comprises 15 residues. The trim removed 4 bases at V and 7 bases at J, leaving 11 bases unmatched. Germline CDR1 SGHRS, CDR2 YFSETQ. The CDR3 loop is CASSGGPGGTNEQFF. CDR3 nucleotides: TGCGCCAGCAGCGGTGGACCCGGGGGGACGAATGAGCAGTTCTTC.

This clonotype was detected once. A single base separates this from a much larger clone, so it may be a read error. The chain combines TRBV7-9 with TRBJ2-4; D remains ambiguous. From germline, CDR1 is SEHNR and CDR2 FQNEAQ (reference sequence). The CDR3 is 17 amino acids. DNA of the CDR3: TGTGCCAGCAGCTCTTCCCGCCCCAATGGTGGCAAAAGCATTCAGTACTTC. Protein sequence: CASSSSRPNGGKSIQYF.

The chain carries TRBV2 and TRBJ2-7; TRBD1 might be the D (5 bases). From germline, CDR1 is SNHLY and CDR2 FYNNEI. The V end was cut by 2 bases, the J end by 0 bases, with 8 bases between. The CDR3 has 14 residues. CDR3 DNA: TGTGCCAGCAGTGAATGGGGCGGCTCCTACGAGCAGTACTTC. This sequence encodes CASSEWGGSYEQYF.

The J gene is TRBJ2-2, the V gene TRBV19; the D gene is possibly TRBD2 (5 bases). CDR3 size: 14 residues. V was pared by 9 bases and J by 2 bases, with 13 bases between. Looked up from germline, CDR1 is LNHDA and CDR2 is SQIVND (reference sequence). The CDR3 nucleotides read TGTGCCAGCGTTGCGGGCTCCAACACCGGGGAGCTGTTTTTT. Translated, it gives CASVAGSNTGELFF.

This clonotype was recorded a few times. J is TRBJ2-7 and V is TRBV7-9, with D uncertain. Germline V gene sequence: CDR1 SEHNR, CDR2 FQNEAQ (reference sequence). CDR3 length equals 15 residues. The V end lost 4 bases, the J end lost 4 bases, and 17 bases lay between the germline ends. Written as DNA, the CDR3 is TGTGCCAGCAGCTCCGTCGAGCAACCGAATTACGAGCAGTACTTC. This encodes CASSSVEQPNYEQYF.

This clonotype appeared a few times. The chain is built from TRBV2 and TRBJ2-4, with D possibly TRBD1 on 6 matching bases. The CDR3 consists of 14 residues. Germline-derived CDR1 and CDR2 are SNHLY and FYNNEI. The V end was cut by 6 bases, the J end by 3 bases, with 12 bases between. DNA for the CDR3: TGTGCCAGCAGGAAACAGGGAGACAAAAACATTCAGTACTTC. Translation: CASRKQGDKNIQYF.

V is TRBV9 and J is TRBJ1-1, with D possibly being TRBD1 (5 bases). V lost 3 bases, J lost 3 bases, and 21 bases lay in between. The CDR3 totals 17 residues. Germline V CDR1 and CDR2: SGDLS, YYNGEE. The CDR3 coding sequence is TGTGCCAGCAGCGGGAGCGGGTGGTGGGGGGAGGACACTGAAGCTTTCTTT. The encoded protein is CASSGSGWWGEDTEAFF.